Listed here are 21 T cell receptor beta chains from one sample, sequenced in a study of T-cell memory formation after mild COVID-19. TCRdb used MiXCR to reprocess the 5' RACE reads, holding one entry per CDR3 protein. This sample has about 410,000 distinct CDR3 sequences, with over 15% found just once. Sequencing was done on a sample of PBMCs or a T cell subset sorted from them (not recorded which). These receptors originate from a man aged 18-30 years who had mild COVID-19 (a few samples of this study predate the infection). Cell type and time point are not known.

The rearrangement joins TRBV20-1 to TRBJ2-1, with 9 positions matching TRBD2. V was pared by 3 bases and J by 6 bases, with 12 bases of the junction left unmatched. Germline V gene sequence: CDR1 DFQATT, CDR2 SNEGSKA (reference sequence). This CDR3 is built from 16 residues. This CDR3 reads CSASSSGESITNEQFF. The CDR3 coding sequence is TGCAGTGCTAGTTCTAGCGGGGAATCGATTACCAATGAGCAGTTCTTC.

This chain links TRBV4-3 with TRBJ1-1; no clear D gene. The CDR3 is made up of 15 amino acids. Germline V CDR1 and CDR2: LGHNA, YSLEER. With 0 bases removed from V and 5 bases from J, the gap between germline ends came to 13 bases. CDR3 nucleotides: TGCGCCAGCAGCCAAGAGGGTGGGAGTTTAACTGAAGCTTTCTTT. Protein: CASSQEGGSLTEAFF.

In its sample, this clonotype was seen a few times. The chain employs TRBV11-2 and TRBJ2-3; 7 bases align to TRBD1. This CDR3 is built from 15 residues. Germline values: CDR1 SGHAT, CDR2 FQNNGV. Losses at the gene ends were 5 bases for V and 7 bases for J; bases not matched to a gene: 12. CDR3: CASSHPRGPVNTQYF. The CDR3 DNA reads TGTGCCAGCAGCCACCCTAGGGGGCCGGTGAATACGCAGTATTTT.

This clonotype was seen a few times. The chain links TRBV15 to TRBJ1-2; TRBD1 matches at 8 bases. The junction had 16 bases not matched to a gene; V was cut back by 1 base and J by 6 bases. CDR1 is LNHNV, CDR2 YYDKDF, per germline (reference sequence). CDR3 length: 18 amino acids. The CDR3 spells CATSRGSGQGPSEDGYTF. The CDR3, as DNA: TGTGCCACCAGCAGAGGGTCAGGACAGGGCCCCTCAGAGGATGGCTACACCTTC. Filled out from reference TRBV15 and TRBJ1-2, the complete variable domain reads DAMVIQNPRYQVTQFGKPVTLSCSQTLNHNVMYWYQQKSSQAPKLLFHYYDKDFNNEADTPDNFQSRRPNTSFCFLDIRSPGLGDTAMYLCATSRGSGQGPSEDGYTFGSGTRLTVV.

This clonotype was seen only a few times. This rearrangement joins TRBV12-3 or TRBV12-4 to TRBJ1-1; a possible D gene is TRBD1 (6 bases). CDR3 length equals 13 residues. The ends were cut back, 5 bases at V and 5 bases at J, with 12 bases in the middle. The CDR3 DNA sequence: TGTGCCAGCAGTCTCTACGGACAGACTGAAGCTTTCTTT. It yields the protein CASSLYGQTEAFF.

In its sample, this clonotype was seen a few times. This chain links TRBV27 with TRBJ2-5, with 7 positions matching TRBD2. V gave up 0 bases and J gave up 5 bases; unmatched junction bases: 3. Germline loops: CDR1 MNHEY, CDR2 SMNVEV (reference sequence). The CDR3 has 14 amino acids. DNA of the CDR3: TGTGCCAGCAGTTTATCGGTGCGGGGGGAGACCCAGTACTTC. This sequence encodes CASSLSVRGETQYF.

This chain uses TRBV14 with TRBJ1-4, with 10 nucleotides matching TRBD1. V gave up 4 bases and J gave up 4 bases; unmatched junction bases: 6. CDR1 is SGHDN, CDR2 FVKESK, per germline. The CDR3 totals 16 residues. CDR3 sequence (DNA): TGTGCCAGCAGCCCGGGACAGGGGACTATTAATGAAAAACTGTTTTTT. It yields the protein CASSPGQGTINEKLFF.

This chain joins TRBV19 and TRBJ1-1; D ambiguous. The CDR3 runs to 13 residues. The ends were cut back, 0 bases at V and 7 bases at J, with 9 bases in the middle. CDR1 and CDR2 from the germline V gene are LNHDA and SQIVND (reference sequence). In DNA form, the CDR3 reads TGTGCCAGTAGTATAGATCTTAACGATGAAGCTTTCTTT. It is translated as CASSIDLNDEAFF.

The chain carries TRBV27 and TRBJ2-3; TRBD2 might be the D (5 bases). The V end was cut by 3 bases, the J end by 2 bases, with 12 bases between. Per the germline V gene, CDR1 is MNHEY and CDR2 is SMNVEV (reference sequence). The CDR3 has 15 residues. The CDR3 DNA is TGTGCCAGCAGTTTCCAGACGACTACCACAGATACGCAGTATTTT. Translation gives CASSFQTTTTDTQYF.

The CDR3 nucleotides are TGTGCCAGCAGTTTAGTCGGGGCTCCCCGATTCTATGGCTACACCTTC. Translated, it gives CASSLVGAPRFYGYTF. The chain combines TRBV12-3 or TRBV12-4 with TRBJ1-2; tentatively, D is TRBD1 (5 bases). The V and J ends lost 1 base and 4 bases respectively, with 16 bases between them. The CDR3 has 16 residues.

This clonotype was seen ten or more times. The chain carries TRBV20-1 and TRBJ2-1; 8 bases fit TRBD1. From germline, CDR1 is DFQATT and CDR2 SNEGSKA (reference sequence). The CDR3 runs to 15 residues. V lost 2 bases to trimming and J lost 4 bases; unmatched junction nucleotides: 7. The CDR3 spells CSARSPGQAYNEQFF. The CDR3 bases are TGCAGTGCTAGATCACCGGGACAGGCATACAATGAGCAGTTCTTC.

A few counts support this clonotype. V is TRBV3-1 and J is TRBJ2-3; D gene ambiguous. The CDR3 contains 14 residues. The germline gives CDR1 LGHDT, CDR2 YNNKEL (reference sequence). V was clipped by 0 bases and J by 2 bases, with 6 bases between them. The CDR3 DNA is TGTGCCAGCAGCCAAGAAAAGGCCACAGATACGCAGTATTTT. Its protein is CASSQEKATDTQYF.

CDR3 in amino acids: CASSVPSGPYTF. The CDR3 bases are TGTGCCAGCAGCGTACCGTCAGGTCCCTACACCTTC. The J gene is TRBJ1-2, the V gene TRBV5-4; D ambiguous. The CDR3 is 12 residues long. Germline CDR1 is SGHNT and CDR2 is YYREEE (reference sequence). V lost 4 bases and J 10 bases, leaving 14 bases between the germline ends.

This clonotype was found a few times. CDR3 sequence: CAISETAGEWGYTF. For the CDR3, the DNA is TGTGCCATCAGTGAGACGGCAGGGGAATGGGGCTACACCTTC. The chain couples TRBV10-3 to TRBJ1-2; possibly TRBD1 for D (6 bases). The germline CDR1 and CDR2 sequences are ENHRY and SYGVKD. The CDR3 consists of 14 residues. V was shortened by 2 bases and J by 8 bases, with 15 bases between the two germline ends.

This clonotype was seen a few times. This chain uses TRBV20-1 with TRBJ1-4; D gene unclear. CDR3 length equals 14 residues. V was clipped by 2 bases and J by 4 bases, with 11 bases between them. The germline gives CDR1 DFQATT, CDR2 SNEGSKA (reference sequence). The CDR3 DNA is TGCAGTGCTAGAAACCCGGCCCTTAATGAAAAACTGTTTTTT. Amino acid sequence: CSARNPALNEKLFF.

This clonotype was seen only a few times. The J gene is TRBJ1-2, the V gene TRBV11-2; 8 bases align to TRBD1. J gave up 8 bases and V 3 bases, and 5 bases lay outside the gene matches. The CDR3 runs 13 residues. Germline V CDR1 and CDR2: SGHAT, FQNNGV. Here the CDR3 DNA reads TGTGCCAGCAGCTTTACAGGGGGGTGGGGCTACACCTTC. Protein sequence: CASSFTGGWGYTF.

The chain couples TRBV12-3 or TRBV12-4 to TRBJ1-2; D gene ambiguous. This CDR3 has 13 amino acids. The V gene lost 7 bases and the J gene lost 4 bases, with 13 bases spanning the gap. The CDR3 loop is CASTDGVSYGYTF. The CDR3 bases are TGTGCCAGCACCGATGGAGTATCCTATGGCTACACCTTC.

This chain joins TRBV9 and TRBJ2-3; no firm D call. In germline, CDR1 is SGDLS, CDR2 YYNGEE. Trimming took 0 bases from V and 0 from J, leaving 5 bases between them. The CDR3 has 14 residues. CDR3 DNA sequence: TGTGCCAGCAGCGTAGGGTTAAGCACAGATACGCAGTATTTT. Translation gives CASSVGLSTDTQYF.

The rearrangement links TRBV7-9 to TRBJ1-3; D call uncertain. Trimming stripped 2 bases from V and 6 bases from J, with 14 bases between. This CDR3 has 15 residues. Germline V gene sequence: CDR1 SEHNR, CDR2 FQNEAQ (reference sequence). The CDR3 here is CASSLRAMGENTIYF. CDR3 sequence (DNA): TGTGCCAGCAGCTTACGAGCAATGGGCGAAAACACCATATATTTT.

This clonotype was counted many times. The chain couples TRBV5-5 to TRBJ1-1; 8 bases are a match to TRBD1. CDR1 and CDR2 from the germline V gene are SGHKS and YYEKEE (reference sequence). The V gene end was trimmed by 2 bases and the J gene end by 4 bases; junction bases not matched to a gene: 7. This CDR3 is 15 amino acids long. In DNA, the CDR3 is TGTGCCAGCAGCTTACAAGACAGGGGTGGCACTGAAGCTTTCTTT. Protein product: CASSLQDRGGTEAFF. The full variable domain, its missing parts supplied by reference TRBV5-5 and TRBJ1-1, is DAGVTQSPTHLIKTRGQQVTLRCSPISGHKSVSWYQQVLGQGPQFIFQYYEKEERGRGNFPDRFSARQFPNYSSELNVNALLLGDSALYLCASSLQDRGGTEAFFGQGTRLTVV.

This sequence joins TRBV12-3 or TRBV12-4 and TRBJ1-1, with D uncertain. Trimming took 6 bases from V and 3 from J, leaving 8 bases between them. The CDR3 extends over 12 amino acids. Written as DNA, the CDR3 is TGTGCCAGCAGCCCTGACTACACTGAAGCTTTCTTT. Residues: CASSPDYTEAFF.